Below are 14 T cell receptor beta chains sequenced from a single sample in a study of shared clonotypes between healthy human individuals. TCRdb's table, derived via immunoSEQ multiplex PCR, lists solely in-frame clones and lacks some. The profile covers more than 2,000,000 clones, with around nine tenths appearing a single time and more than 0.12% taken by the ten largest. Material: naive CD4+ T cells sorted from blood. Subset indicated: CD45RA+ positively selected. The receptors originated from a young man in good health.

The V and J genes are TRBV7-2 and TRBJ2-7; tentative D call: TRBD2 (6 bases). Germline V gene data show CDR1 as SGHTA and CDR2 as FQGNSA. V lost 5 bases and J 1 base, leaving 15 bases between the germline ends. The CDR3 consists of 15 residues. Here the CDR3 DNA reads TGTGCCAGCAGCCGGGCGGGACGGGGGTCCTACGAGCAGTACTTC. It yields the protein CASSRAGRGSYEQYF.

The chain carries TRBV4-3 and TRBJ2-1, with D possibly matching TRBD1 (6 bases). There are 15 residues in the CDR3. CDR1 is LGHNA, CDR2 YSLEER, per germline. V was shortened by 5 bases and J by 5 bases, with 16 bases between the two germline ends. CDR3 in amino acids: CASSSPGAGNNEQFF. CDR3 in DNA: TGCGCCAGCAGCTCCCCAGGGGCAGGGAACAATGAGCAGTTCTTC.

This clone appeared once. This sequence joins TRBV10-2 and TRBJ1-5; 8 bases fit TRBD1. Germline CDR1 and CDR2: WSHSY and SAAADI. The CDR3 extends over 15 amino acids. Trimming cost V 4 bases and J 7 bases; bases outside gene matches: 9. The CDR3 DNA sequence: TGCGCCAGCAGTGCTTCGACAGGGGCAAGACAGCCCCAGCATTTT. Translation: CASSASTGARQPQHF.

Comments on this clone: This sample also contains other DNA sequences that code for the same CDR3. The V gene is TRBV19, the J gene TRBJ2-2, with TRBD1 matching 9 bases. Germline V lookup: CDR1 LNHDA, CDR2 SQIVND (reference sequence). The length of the CDR3 is 14 residues. Trimming at V came to 5 bases and at J to 5 bases, leaving 3 bases not matched to a gene. The CDR3 sequence: CASSPDRGTGELFF. The CDR3 DNA sequence: TGTGCCAGTAGTCCCGACAGGGGGACCGGGGAGCTGTTTTTT.

The chain employs TRBV7-2 and TRBJ2-7; 7 nucleotides match TRBD2. This CDR3 is 14 amino acids long. Losses at the gene ends were 4 bases for V and 4 bases for J; bases not matched to a gene: 7. The germline CDR1 and CDR2 sequences are SGHTA and FQGNSA. Written as DNA, the CDR3 is TGTGCCAGCAGCTCGATACCCGGGGGGTACGAGCAGTACTTC. Its translation is CASSSIPGGYEQYF.

The chain carries TRBV2 and TRBJ2-7; a possible D gene is TRBD2 (6 bases). V was shortened by 6 bases and J by 5 bases, with 17 bases between the two germline ends. CDR1 is SNHLY and CDR2 is FYNNEI in the germline V gene. The CDR3 runs 14 residues. The CDR3 sequence is CASRPGVSVHEQYF. The CDR3 coding sequence is TGTGCCAGCAGGCCGGGGGTGTCGGTCCACGAGCAGTACTTC. Filled out from reference TRBV2 and TRBJ2-7, the complete variable domain reads EPEVTQTPSHQVTQMGQEVILRCVPISNHLYFYWYRQILGQKVEFLVSFYNNEISEKSEIFDDQFSVERPDGSNFTLKIRSTKLEDSAMYFCASRPGVSVHEQYFGPGTRLTVT.

The chain is built from TRBV4-3 and TRBJ2-3, with 11 positions matching TRBD2. CDR1 is LGHNA, CDR2 YSLEER, per germline. Unmatched junction bases numbered 4, after V lost 4 bases and J lost 1 base. There are 16 residues in the CDR3. CDR3 coding DNA: TGCGCCAGCAGCCGTCGGGGACTAGCGGGCACAGATACGCAGTATTTT. This encodes CASSRRGLAGTDTQYF.

The V and J genes are TRBV6-1 and TRBJ1-5; 8 positions match TRBD1. V was pared by 7 bases and J by 2 bases, with 4 bases of the junction left unmatched. The CDR3 covers 14 residues. CDR1 and CDR2 from the germline V gene are MNHNS and SASEGT. The CDR3: CASNWGQGNQPQHF. The CDR3 bases are TGTGCCAGCAATTGGGGACAGGGCAATCAGCCCCAGCATTTT.

V usage is TRBV10-3 and J usage is TRBJ2-5; 11 nucleotides match TRBD1. With 2 bases clipped from V and 5 bases from J, the junction kept 7 bases outside the gene matches. CDR1 ENHRY and CDR2 SYGVKD come from the germline V gene. The CDR3 consists of 16 residues. The CDR3 protein is CAISETPGTGGETQYF. As DNA, the CDR3 is TGTGCCATCAGTGAGACTCCCGGGACAGGGGGGGAGACCCAGTACTTC.

CDR3: CAISESAANGETQYF. The CDR3 DNA follows: TGTGCCATCAGTGAGTCGGCGGCAAATGGGGAGACCCAGTACTTC. The chain carries TRBV10-3 and TRBJ2-5; unclear D gene. Between the trimmed V and J ends, which lost 0 bases and 5 bases, there was a span of 13 bases. The CDR3 sequence is 15 residues long. Looked up from germline, CDR1 is ENHRY and CDR2 is SYGVKD.

The chain recombines TRBV6-6 with TRBJ2-7; D is unclear. The V gene lost 6 bases and the J gene lost 3 bases, with 18 bases spanning the gap. In germline, CDR1 is MNHNY, CDR2 SVGAGI (reference sequence). This CDR3 contains 15 residues. The CDR3 reads CASRDRPEANYEQYF. The DNA for the CDR3 is TGTGCCAGCAGGGACCGTCCGGAAGCGAACTACGAGCAGTACTTC.

The rearrangement joins TRBV30 to TRBJ1-2, with 8 bases matching TRBD1. This CDR3 is built from 15 residues. Germline CDR1 GTSNPN, CDR2 SVGIG (reference sequence). V trimming: 3 bases; J trimming: 2 bases; junction bases outside the gene matches: 8. The DNA for the CDR3 is TGTGCCTGGAGAGCCGGACAGGGAAGGAACTATGGCTACACCTTC. It is translated as CAWRAGQGRNYGYTF.

The rearrangement links TRBV7-9 to TRBJ2-7; 11 bases map to TRBD1. Germline CDR1 and CDR2: SEHNR and FQNEAQ (reference sequence). Trimming at V came to 1 base and at J to 6 bases, leaving 5 bases not matched to a gene. The length of the CDR3 is 15 residues. CDR3 in amino acids: CASSLGTGGDVEQYF. The CDR3 bases are TGTGCCAGCAGCTTAGGGACAGGGGGCGATGTCGAGCAGTACTTC.

The genes are TRBV6-5 and TRBJ2-5; TRBD1 is a possible D gene (6 bases). The CDR3 is made up of 14 amino acids. V lost 6 bases and J 3 bases, leaving 14 bases between the germline ends. The V gene's germline CDR1 is MNHEY and CDR2 SVGAGI. The CDR3 region has the DNA TGTGCCAGCAGGGCCCCCGGGACAAAAGAGACCCAGTACTTC. Protein sequence: CASRAPGTKETQYF.